Detailed here is one T cell receptor (beta chain). As handled by the study authors: Amplified reference gene primers provided the basis for estimating nucleated cell counts. The assay was immunoSEQ multiplex PCR, and TCRdb's table has in-frame clones only and misses some. Clone size and the V and J calls come from that table; the DNA yielded D and trimming. The table includes about 170,000 clones, 70% to 90% detected once. This entry belongs to a study of blood T cell repertoires in COVID-19. The wider study: The cDNA or gDNA used as material had been derived from T cells, B-cell-depleted T cells, or PBMCs.

This CDR3 has 16 residues. Germline-derived CDR1 and CDR2 are ENHRY and SYGVKD. Trimming removed 3 bases from V and 5 bases from J; junction bases left unmatched: 8. This sequence originates from a man aged 50-60 years who had recovered from COVID-19. V and J are TRBV10-3 and TRBJ2-5, with 11 bases lining up with TRBD2. Sequences were obtained from peripheral blood. DNA for the CDR3: TGTGCCATCAGTGACCCGACTAGCGGGAAATCGGAGACCCAGTACTTC. It translates to CAISDPTSGKSETQYF.